The clone carrying this T cell receptor beta chain was found a few times. Antigen: not known. Naive CD4+ cells had CD25+ Tregs removed. Trimming stripped 0 bases from V and 4 bases from J, with 7 bases between. The CDR3 has 14 residues. Germline CDR1 reads SGHVS; CDR2 reads FQNEAQ. General study points: Tumor-infiltrating Treg TCR alpha and beta sequences overlapped most with tumor naive CD4+ T cells, then blood naive.

Full-length variable regions came from constant-region reverse primers plus semi-nested Nested Universal Primer A PCR. TCRdb independently ran MiXCR on the 5' RACE reads; one entry per CDR3 protein. Here the sample spans roughly 50,000 distinct CDR3 sequences, 24% being singletons. The chain links TRBV7-8 to TRBJ2-1, with D unclear. The sequence derives from a female donor with breast cancer. The specimen sequenced was tumor-infiltrating naive CD4+ T cells sorted from the breast tumor. Described subset: naive CD4+ T cells, CD4+CD45RA+CD25-. The CDR3 bases are TGTGCCAGCAGCTTAGCGAGTCTATACAATGAGCAGTTCTTC. Translated, it gives CASSLASLYNEQFF.